Sequencing of this TCR beta chain was carried out in a study of T-cell reconstitution after alpha-beta-depleted transplantation in children. The CDR3 runs 14 residues. Per the germline V gene, CDR1 is SGHRS and CDR2 is YFSETQ. V lost 4 bases to trimming and J lost 6 bases; unmatched junction nucleotides: 6. Researchers prepared the TCRbeta library using unique molecular identifiers, the study reports. TCRdb processed the PCR reads anew with MiXCR; each CDR3 protein has one entry. The sample contains 780,000 or so distinct CDR3 sequences, 15% to 20% of which appear only once. This sequence originates from a male patient aged 10-17 years who had a stem cell transplant for acute lymphoblastic leukemia, so the T cells may come from the graft donor. This specimen was PBMCs, mostly from graft donor cells, taken 360 days after TCRalphabeta/CD19-depleted stem cell transplant. The V gene is TRBV5-1, the J gene TRBJ2-2; 7 bases align to TRBD1. The CDR3: CASSLTGAPGELFF. The CDR3 nucleotides are TGCGCCAGCAGCCTTACAGGGGCCCCCGGGGAGCTGTTTTTT. The variable domain in full, completed from reference TRBV5-1 and TRBJ2-2, reads KAGVTQTPRYLIKTRGQQVTLSCSPISGHRSVSWYQQTPGQGLQFLFEYFSETQRNKGNFPGRFSGRQFSNSRSEMNVSTLELGDSALYLCASSLTGAPGELFFGEGSRLTVL.